This T cell receptor beta chain was obtained from a study of OX40 agonist ivuxolimab in advanced cancers. Study-level background: The costimulatory receptor OX40 (CD134) was targeted by ivuxolimab, a fully human IgG2 agonistic monoclonal antibody. Intravenous ivuxolimab was administered to patients every 2 weeks at six dose levels: 0.01, 0.1, 0.3, 1.5, 3 and 10 mg/kg. Of the approximately 50 dose-escalation patients, hepatocellular carcinoma was present in about 20, melanoma in around 15, renal cell carcinoma in 9 and head and neck cancer in 9. In the dose-escalation cohort, around four fifths of patients were male, and the mean age was about 55 years, with a range of about 23 to 85. Prior anti-PD-1, anti-PD-L1 or anti-CTLA-4 therapy was permitted, and checkpoint inhibitors had been received by less than 45% of dose-escalation patients. Three dose-escalation patients achieved partial responses, one with hepatocellular carcinoma and two with cutaneous melanoma. Peripheral TCRbeta sequencing was intended to test whether TCR sequence diversity was altered and clonal T-cell expansion was caused by ivuxolimab. The paper covers the monotherapy dose-escalation part of the phase I ivuxolimab trial, which included N of about 50 patients. Beyond this particular receptor, the publication reports: Low levels of normalized T-cell clonal expansion were also shown by some nonresponding patients. The antigen specificity of the clonally expanded peripheral T cells was not determined. At doses of 0.1 to 3.0 mg/kg, clonal expansion of both CD4+ and CD8+ blood T cells was observed from baseline to week 6. In the 0.1-3.0 mg/kg groups, partial responders had among the lowest normalized peripheral clonal expansion, particularly in CD8+ T cells. On average, CD8+ T cells showed more expanded clones than CD4+ T cells after ivuxolimab.

The trial excluded patients who had a history of autoimmune disease or were on systemic immunosuppression. Peripheral blood for TCR sequencing was collected from all dose cohorts at baseline, on cycle 4 day 1, and on cycle 7 day 1. Samples were obtained from an open-label, multicenter, first-in-human phase I dose-escalation trial of ivuxolimab. Adults with locally advanced or metastatic melanoma, renal cell, hepatocellular, or head and neck squamous cell carcinoma were enrolled in the trial. Before TCR sequencing, CD4+ T cells and CD8+ T cells from peripheral blood were sorted into separate populations. To sequence the TCRbeta CDR3 region, genomic DNA was isolated from the sorted cells. The immunoSEQ Assay was used for sequencing of TCRbeta CDR3 regions. TCRdb stores this immuneACCESS table with in-frame sequences only. Part of the clones is absent; in the studies checked, under half of the shortfall reflects unresolved V genes, and no reason is known for the rest. The sample contains about 19,000 clones, about 88% of them found a single time. 40% to 55% of the sample comes from the top ten.

V loses 7 bases, J loses 10 bases, and the germline ends lie 14 bases apart. Taken from the germline V gene, the CDR1 and CDR2 loops are SQVTM and ANQGSEA. The CDR3 runs 11 residues from the cysteine to the phenylalanine. Solely the CDR3 DNA is kept, with 33 bases framed from the first base. On this clone itself: Its antigen remains undetermined. The input lacks base qualities; no much larger clone sits a single base away.

The source material was CD4+ or CD8+ T cells sorted from blood, sampled in a trial of the OX40 agonist ivuxolimab. The sequence was collected from an adult with an advanced solid tumor such as melanoma, head and neck, liver or kidney cancer. The chain was built from TRBV29-1 and TRBJ2-1; the D region may be TRBD1 or TRBD2, each matching 6 bases equally. In nucleotides, the sequence is TGCAGCGGATTACTAGGGGGGGAGCAGTTCTTC. It translates as CSGLLGGEQFF.